These T cell receptor beta chains were read from a single sample in a study of PD-1 blockade in classical Hodgkin lymphoma. The method was immunoSEQ multiplex PCR; TCRdb's version includes in-frame clones alone and lacks a portion of them. In the table there are about 86,000 clones, about nine tenths of which are singletons. The sample here was peripheral blood mononuclear cells (PBMCs), taken at baseline. Receptors were obtained from a human donor with classical Hodgkin lymphoma. Each CDR3 is given with its conserved first and last residue. D genes are given only for firm matches. The size field is filled for only some rows; it gives once, few, many or a size class.

TRBJ2-7 | . | TRBV6-5 | TRBD2 | CASSPLREIIDEQYF | TGTGCCAGCAGTCCCTTGCGGGAGATAATCGACGAGCAGTACTTC
TRBJ2-7 | . | TRBV6-1 | TRBD1 | CASSRQGSSYEQYF | TGTGCCAGCAGCCGACAGGGTAGTTCCTACGAGCAGTACTTC
TRBJ1-1 | . | TRBV29-1 | TRBD1 | CSVKGGASTEAFF | TGCAGCGTCAAAGGGGGCGCGAGCACTGAAGCTTTCTTT
TRBJ2-1 | few | TRBV6-5 | . | CASSYSARGDNEQFF | TGTGCCAGCAGTTACTCTGCCAGGGGGGACAATGAGCAGTTCTTC
TRBJ1-5 | medium-sized | TRBV13 | . | CASSRGGQPQHF | TGTGCCAGCAGTCGGGGGGGTCAGCCCCAGCATTTT
TRBJ1-1 | . | TRBV30 | . | CALRGLNTEAFF | TGTGCGCTTAGGGGTTTGAACACTGAAGCTTTCTTT
TRBJ1-2 | . | TRBV5-1 | TRBD1 | CASSWGDRDYGYTF | TGCGCCAGCAGCTGGGGGGACAGGGACTATGGCTACACCTTC
TRBJ1-4 | . | TRBV7-9 | . | CAGARDGNEKLFF | TGTGCCGGGGCCCGGGACGGGAATGAAAAACTGTTTTTT
TRBJ2-7 | . | TRBV30 | . | CAWSVGWYEQYF | TGTGCCTGGAGTGTGGGTTGGTACGAGCAGTACTTC
TRBJ2-5 | . | TRBV29-1 | . | CSVGRPQYF | TGCAGCGTTGGGAGACCCCAGTACTTC
TRBJ2-2 | . | TRBV30 | . | CAWAEANTGELFF | TGTGCCTGGGCAGAGGCCAACACCGGGGAGCTGTTTTTT
TRBJ2-7 | . | TRBV2 | TRBD2 | CASSIPTEWDGAGESGEQYF | TGTGCCAGCAGTATCCCAACCGAGTGGGACGGGGCGGGAGAAAGTGGCGAGCAGTACTTC
TRBJ2-1 | . | TRBV5-1 | TRBD2 | CASSSRTSGTIDEQFF | TGCGCCAGCAGCTCGCGAACTAGCGGGACAATCGATGAGCAGTTCTTC
TRBJ1-1 | . | TRBV29-1 | . | CSVPTQPQVFF | TGCAGCGTCCCTACCCAACCACAGGTTTTCTTT
TRBJ2-2 | . | TRBV18 | . | CASSPGGITGELFF | TGTGCCAGCTCACCAGGTGGCATCACCGGGGAGCTGTTTTTT